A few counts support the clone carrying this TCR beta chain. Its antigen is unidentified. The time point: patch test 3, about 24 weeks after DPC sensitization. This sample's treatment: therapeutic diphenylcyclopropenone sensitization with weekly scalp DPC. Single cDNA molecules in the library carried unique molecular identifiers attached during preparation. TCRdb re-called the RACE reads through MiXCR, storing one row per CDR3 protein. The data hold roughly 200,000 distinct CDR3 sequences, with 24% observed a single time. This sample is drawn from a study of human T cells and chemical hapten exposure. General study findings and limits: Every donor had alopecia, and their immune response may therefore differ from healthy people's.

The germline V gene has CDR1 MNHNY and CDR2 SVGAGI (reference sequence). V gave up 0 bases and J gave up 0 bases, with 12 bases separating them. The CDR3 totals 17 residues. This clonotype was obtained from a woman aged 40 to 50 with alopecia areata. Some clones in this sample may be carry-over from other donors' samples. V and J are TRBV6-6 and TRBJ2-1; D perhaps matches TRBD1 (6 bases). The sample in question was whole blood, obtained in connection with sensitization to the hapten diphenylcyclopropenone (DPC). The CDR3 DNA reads TGTGCCAGCAGTTACTCCAGGGGCGCTAGCTCCTACAATGAGCAGTTCTTC. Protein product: CASSYSRGASSYNEQFF.